The 14 T cell receptor beta chains reported below all come from one sample, sequenced in a study of shared clonotypes between healthy human individuals. Using immunoSEQ multiplex PCR, the repertoire was profiled, and TCRdb retains in-frame clones only, with some absent. Of about 2.5 million clones detected, 80% to 95% appear once; the ten largest clones hold around 0.4%. The sequenced material came from naive CD4+ T cells from PBMCs. The sample's subset: CD45RA+ positively selected. All receptors come from a young man in good health. Some clones in this sample may be carry-over from other donors' samples.

This rearrangement joins TRBV5-1 to TRBJ2-2; D unresolved. V was clipped by 4 bases and J by 1 base, with 8 bases between them. The CDR3 has 14 residues. The germline V gene has CDR1 SGHRS and CDR2 YFSETQ. The CDR3: CASSADKNTGELFF. The CDR3 DNA reads TGCGCCAGCAGCGCCGACAAGAACACCGGGGAGCTGTTTTTT.

The rearrangement links TRBV7-3 to TRBJ2-2, with TRBD2 matching 8 bases. CDR3 length equals 16 residues. CDR1 is SGHTA and CDR2 is FQGTGA in the germline V gene. V trimming: 5 bases; J trimming: 6 bases; junction bases outside the gene matches: 11. CDR3 nucleotides: TGTGCCAGCAGCCCCGGGAGGGGGGTACGCGCCGGGGAGCTGTTTTTT. Its translation is CASSPGRGVRAGELFF.

This clone was observed once. The V gene is TRBV18, the J gene TRBJ1-2; perhaps TRBD1 as D (5 bases). Germline V gene data show CDR1 as KGHSH and CDR2 as LQKENI. The CDR3 has 15 residues. Trimming took 0 bases from V and 3 from J, leaving 11 bases between them. CDR3 in DNA: TGTGCCAGCTCACCACCGGGGGGTTACGACTATGGCTACACCTTC. Its translation is CASSPPGGYDYGYTF.

The chain employs TRBV28 and TRBJ1-1, with TRBD1 matching over 8 bases. This CDR3 has 15 residues. J gave up 5 bases and V 5 bases, and 10 bases lay outside the gene matches. Germline CDR1 reads MDHEN; CDR2 reads SYDVKM. CDR3 sequence: CASSPSDREGTEAFF. The DNA for the CDR3 is TGTGCCAGCAGTCCCTCGGACAGGGAGGGGACTGAAGCTTTCTTT.

This clone was observed a single time. V and J are TRBV5-1 and TRBJ1-1, with D perhaps TRBD1 (6 bases). Germline V gene sequence: CDR1 SGHRS, CDR2 YFSETQ. The V gene lost 0 bases and the J gene lost 1 base, with 16 bases spanning the gap. The CDR3 consists of 17 residues. The CDR3 sequence: CASSLAVGGQPNTEAFF. CDR3 DNA: TGCGCCAGCAGCTTGGCCGTGGGCGGACAGCCGAACACTGAAGCTTTCTTT.

CDR3 in amino acids: CASRPLSGQETQYF. The CDR3 DNA follows: TGTGCCAGCAGACCCCTTAGCGGACAAGAGACCCAGTACTTC. The gene calls are TRBV6-5 and TRBJ2-5; D may be TRBD2 (6 bases). The germline gives CDR1 MNHEY, CDR2 SVGAGI. Trimming removed 6 bases from V and 2 bases from J, with 13 bases in between. This CDR3 comprises 14 residues.

V usage is TRBV21-1 and J usage is TRBJ1-3. TRBV21-1 is a pseudogene segment. The CDR3 runs 18 residues. In nucleotides, the CDR3 is TGTGCCAGCAGCACCAGGGAGTCTACTCCATTCTCTGGAAACACCATATATTTT. Translated, it gives CASSTRESTPFSGNTIYF.

The chain couples TRBV5-1 to TRBJ1-2; the D is unclear. The germline V gene encodes CDR1 SGHRS and CDR2 YFSETQ. This CDR3 has 13 residues. Trimming removed 0 bases at V and 8 bases at J, with 11 bases between. The CDR3 sequence: CASSLEGSQGYTF. CDR3 DNA: TGCGCCAGCAGCTTGGAAGGGTCCCAGGGCTACACCTTC.

The chain couples TRBV25-1 to TRBJ1-4, with D perhaps matching TRBD1 (5 bases). Germline V gene lookup returns CDR1 MGHDK and CDR2 SYGVNS. The germline V and J ends were trimmed by 3 bases and 0 bases, with 17 bases remaining between them. The CDR3 sequence is 18 residues long. The CDR3 loop reads CASSDKGAVTATNEKLFF. In DNA form, the CDR3 reads TGTGCCAGCAGTGATAAAGGGGCGGTGACCGCAACTAATGAAAAACTGTTTTTT.

The chain joins TRBV5-1 to TRBJ2-1, with 16 bases matching TRBD2. Germline assignment: CDR1 SGHRS and CDR2 YFSETQ. The CDR3 consists of 16 residues. V dropped 4 bases and J dropped 6; count of bases not matched to a gene: 4. The CDR3 here is CASSPGLAGGLNEQFF. CDR3 bases: TGCGCCAGCAGCCCGGGACTAGCGGGAGGGCTCAATGAGCAGTTCTTC. Full variable domain (missing parts from reference TRBV5-1 and TRBJ2-1): KAGVTQTPRYLIKTRGQQVTLSCSPISGHRSVSWYQQTPGQGLQFLFEYFSETQRNKGNFPGRFSGRQFSNSRSEMNVSTLELGDSALYLCASSPGLAGGLNEQFFGPGTRLTVL.

The V and J genes are TRBV19 and TRBJ1-1, with unresolved D. This CDR3 spans 13 amino acids. V gave up 7 bases and J gave up 2 bases, with 11 bases separating them. Germline values: CDR1 LNHDA, CDR2 SQIVND (reference sequence). The CDR3 region is CASTPKVNTEAFF. The CDR3 region has the DNA TGTGCCAGTACCCCCAAAGTTAACACTGAAGCTTTCTTT.

The CDR3 sequence is CASSSGDFIDTQYF. Written as DNA, the CDR3 is TGTGCCAGCAGCTCAGGGGACTTCATTGATACGCAGTATTTT. This rearrangement joins TRBV6-1 to TRBJ2-3; possibly TRBD1 or TRBD2 for D (6 bases each). Trimming removed 6 bases from V and 6 bases from J, with 16 bases in between. Germline CDR1 and CDR2: MNHNS and SASEGT. The CDR3 totals 14 residues.

The chain recombines TRBV27 with TRBJ2-7, with D uncertain. This CDR3 comprises 14 residues. The V gene lost 3 bases and the J gene lost 6 bases, with 15 bases spanning the gap. Per germline, CDR1 MNHEY and CDR2 SMNVEV (reference sequence). In DNA form, the CDR3 reads TGTGCCAGCAGTTTCCCGGGCTGGGAAAGCGAGCAGTACTTC. It yields the protein CASSFPGWESEQYF.

J is TRBJ1-5 and V is TRBV19; perhaps TRBD1 as D (5 bases). Per the germline V gene, CDR1 is LNHDA and CDR2 is SQIVND (reference sequence). The CDR3 is 15 amino acids. The V end lost 5 bases, the J end lost 7 bases, and 18 bases lay between the germline ends. The CDR3 reads CASSSLPTEGQPQHF. In DNA, the CDR3 is TGTGCCAGTAGTTCCCTCCCGACAGAGGGACAGCCCCAGCATTTT.